This TCR beta chain was documented in a study of cytomegalovirus exposure and HLA in healthy donors (dated by TCRdb to 2016 to 2017). A note on the overall study: According to a later analysis, the roughly 120 validation repertoires were produced on the same platform as the approximately 620 repertoires of the first cohort. To predict cytomegalovirus infection status, the study brought together high-throughput TCR immunosequencing, statistical association of individual TCRs with disease status, and machine learning. The aim of the study was to test whether cataloging public T cell receptors could identify signatures of past pathogen exposure. Along with the roughly 670-subject first cohort, a separate validation cohort of 120 different subjects was used.

The donors belonged to the validation cohort of around 120 subjects, which was separate from the approximately 700-subject first cohort. This clone is a singleton in its sample. No antigen is known for it. Base qualities are not at hand, and no much larger clone is one base apart. The germline V gene gives CDR1 as SGHVS and CDR2 as FQNEAQ. Trimming at the junction amounts to 0 bases on V and 2 bases on J, and the germline ends lie 13 bases apart. The CDR3 holds 16 amino acids from the cysteine to the phenylalanine. Only CDR3 DNA remains: 48 bases, in frame from the first base. The library was prepared using the immunoSEQ multiplex PCR assay. The study's own analysis went as follows. A statistical classification framework was developed to diagnose cytomegalovirus status using the catalog of TCR beta chain sequences. Drawn from immuneACCESS, this table holds only the in-frame rearrangements with V and J called that TCRdb kept. Clones are partly lost; checked studies trace under half to an unresolved V gene and leave the rest unexplained. From that table come the V and J calls and clone size; the DNA was used to work out D and trimming. The sample table lists about 160,000 clones, 75% to 90% of them with a count of one. Of the sample, about 2.2% is held by the ten largest clones.

Overall study outcomes, separate from this receptor: A later analysis found that TCRs clustered in the first cohort also tended to co-occur in the roughly 120 validation repertoires, with approximately 95% of cluster scores above 0. The classifier was reported to diagnose cytomegalovirus status with high specificity and sensitivity in both the original cohort and the validation cohort. In vitro tests confirmed that a few of the cytomegalovirus-associated TCR beta chains recognize cytomegalovirus antigens. All 120 or so repertoires were used to score co-occurrence in the validation cohort in a later analysis, because that analysis had no HLA typing for the cohort. While some public TCRs were present in many individuals, most TCR sequences turned up only very rarely across donors. A total of around 150 TCR beta chains were listed by the study as associated with cytomegalovirus. The authors suggested that the approach could potentially be generalized to other disease states and immunological phenotypes.

The TCR sequence derives from a woman between 18 and 30 years old in good health and CMV-seronegative. The chain links TRBV7-8 with TRBJ2-5; the D gene cannot be resolved reliably. The sequenced sample was PBMCs. The CDR3 has the sequence CASSLAINKRQETQYF. The nucleotide sequence is TGTGCCAGCAGCTTAGCCATTAATAAGAGGCAAGAGACCCAGTACTTC.